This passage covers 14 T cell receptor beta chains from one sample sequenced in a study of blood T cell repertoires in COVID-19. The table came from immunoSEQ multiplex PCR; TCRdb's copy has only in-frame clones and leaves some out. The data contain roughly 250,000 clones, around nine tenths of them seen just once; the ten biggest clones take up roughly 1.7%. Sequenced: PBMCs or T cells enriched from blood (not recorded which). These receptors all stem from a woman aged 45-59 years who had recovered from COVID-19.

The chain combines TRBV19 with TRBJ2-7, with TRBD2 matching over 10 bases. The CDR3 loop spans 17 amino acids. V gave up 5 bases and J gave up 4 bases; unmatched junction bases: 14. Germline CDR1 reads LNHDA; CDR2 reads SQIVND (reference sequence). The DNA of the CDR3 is TGTGCCAGTAGTGAAGAAGGTCGGGCTAGCGGGAGTTACGAGCAGTACTTC. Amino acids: CASSEEGRASGSYEQYF.

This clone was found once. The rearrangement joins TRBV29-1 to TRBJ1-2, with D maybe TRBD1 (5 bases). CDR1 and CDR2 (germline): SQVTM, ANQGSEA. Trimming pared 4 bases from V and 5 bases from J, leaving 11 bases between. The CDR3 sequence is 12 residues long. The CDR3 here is CSVVGGRYGYTF. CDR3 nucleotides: TGCAGCGTTGTTGGGGGGAGATATGGCTACACCTTC.

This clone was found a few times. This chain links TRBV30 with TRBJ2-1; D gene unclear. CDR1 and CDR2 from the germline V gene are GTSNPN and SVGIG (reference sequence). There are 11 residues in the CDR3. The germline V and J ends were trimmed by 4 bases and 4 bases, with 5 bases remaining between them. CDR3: CAWNGYNEQFF. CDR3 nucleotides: TGTGCCTGGAACGGTTACAATGAGCAGTTCTTC.

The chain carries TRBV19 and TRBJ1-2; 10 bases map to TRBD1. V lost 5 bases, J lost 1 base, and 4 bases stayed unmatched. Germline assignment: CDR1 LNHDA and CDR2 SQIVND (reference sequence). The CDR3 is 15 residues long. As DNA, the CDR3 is TGTGCCAGTAGTCGCGGGACAGGGGTTAACTATGGCTACACCTTC. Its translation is CASSRGTGVNYGYTF.

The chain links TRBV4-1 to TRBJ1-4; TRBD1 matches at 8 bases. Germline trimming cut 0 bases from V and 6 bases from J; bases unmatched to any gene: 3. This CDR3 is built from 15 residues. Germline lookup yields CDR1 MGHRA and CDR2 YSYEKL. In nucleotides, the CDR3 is TGCGCCAGCAGCCAAGAGGTGACAGGGGATGAAAAACTGTTTTTT. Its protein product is CASSQEVTGDEKLFF.

This CDR3 is CASTLDSSLSYEQYF. DNA for the CDR3: TGTGCCAGCACCCTGGACAGTTCACTTAGCTACGAGCAGTACTTC. The rearrangement links TRBV2 to TRBJ2-7; TRBD1 is a possible D gene (6 bases). The CDR3 totals 15 residues. With 7 bases removed from V and 3 bases from J, the gap between germline ends came to 19 bases. Looked up from germline, CDR1 is SNHLY and CDR2 is FYNNEI.

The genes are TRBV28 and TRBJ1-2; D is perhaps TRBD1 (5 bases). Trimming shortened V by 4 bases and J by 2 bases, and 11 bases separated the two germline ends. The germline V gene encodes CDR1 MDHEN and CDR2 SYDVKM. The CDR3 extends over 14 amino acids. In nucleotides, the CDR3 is TGTGCCAGCAGTTCGTATAAGGGGAACTATGGCTACACCTTC. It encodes CASSSYKGNYGYTF.

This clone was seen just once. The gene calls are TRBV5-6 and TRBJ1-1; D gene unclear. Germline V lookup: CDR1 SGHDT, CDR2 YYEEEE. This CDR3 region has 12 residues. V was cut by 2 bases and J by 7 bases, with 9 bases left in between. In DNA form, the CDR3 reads TGTGCCAGCAGCTTCGCAGTCCTTGAAGCTTTCTTT. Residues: CASSFAVLEAFF.

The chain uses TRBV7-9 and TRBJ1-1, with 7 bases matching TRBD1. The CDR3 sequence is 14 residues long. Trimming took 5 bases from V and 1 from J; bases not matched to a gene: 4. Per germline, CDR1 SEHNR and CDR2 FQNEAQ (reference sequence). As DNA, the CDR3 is TGTGCCAGCAGCACCGGGACAGAGAACACTGAAGCTTTCTTT. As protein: CASSTGTENTEAFF. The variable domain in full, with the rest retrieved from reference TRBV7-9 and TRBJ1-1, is DTGVSQNPRHKITKRGQNVTFRCDPISEHNRLYWYRQTLGQGPEFLTYFQNEAQLEKSRLLSDRFSAERPKGSFSTLEIQRTEQGDSAMYLCASSTGTENTEAFFGQGTRLTVV.

In DNA, the CDR3 is TGTGCCAGCAGTTACCCACGGGACAGAGAAAAACTGTTTTTT. Its protein product is CASSYPRDREKLFF. The chain joins TRBV6-2 or TRBV6-3 to TRBJ1-4; 7 bases align to TRBD1. The CDR3 has 14 amino acids. Germline lookup yields CDR1 MNHEY and CDR2 SVGEGT. With 2 bases clipped from V and 8 bases from J, the junction kept 5 bases outside the gene matches.

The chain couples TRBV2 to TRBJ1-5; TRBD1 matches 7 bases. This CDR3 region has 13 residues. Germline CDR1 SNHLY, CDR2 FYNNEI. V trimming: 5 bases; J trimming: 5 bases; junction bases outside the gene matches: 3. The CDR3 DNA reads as TGTGCCAGCAGTTACACAGGGGATCAGCCCCAGCATTTT. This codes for CASSYTGDQPQHF.

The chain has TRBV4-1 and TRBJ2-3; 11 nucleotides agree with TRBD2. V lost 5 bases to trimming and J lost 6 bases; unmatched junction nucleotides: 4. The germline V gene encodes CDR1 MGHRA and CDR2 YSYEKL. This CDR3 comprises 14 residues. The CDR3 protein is CASSSSGRGDTQYF. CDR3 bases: TGCGCCAGCAGCAGTAGCGGGAGGGGTGATACGCAGTATTTT.

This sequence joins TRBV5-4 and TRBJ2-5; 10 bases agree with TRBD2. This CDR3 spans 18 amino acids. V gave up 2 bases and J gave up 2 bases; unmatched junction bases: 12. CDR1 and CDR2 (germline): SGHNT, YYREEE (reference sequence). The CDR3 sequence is CASSLLPSGRVYQETQYF. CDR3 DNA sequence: TGTGCCAGCAGCTTACTTCCTAGCGGGAGAGTTTATCAAGAGACCCAGTACTTC.

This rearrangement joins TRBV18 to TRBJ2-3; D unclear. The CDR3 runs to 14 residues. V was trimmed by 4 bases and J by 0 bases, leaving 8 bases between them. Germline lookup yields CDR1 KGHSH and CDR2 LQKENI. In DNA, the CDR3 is TGTGCCAGCTCACTTCAGACTAGCACAGATACGCAGTATTTT. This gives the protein CASSLQTSTDTQYF.